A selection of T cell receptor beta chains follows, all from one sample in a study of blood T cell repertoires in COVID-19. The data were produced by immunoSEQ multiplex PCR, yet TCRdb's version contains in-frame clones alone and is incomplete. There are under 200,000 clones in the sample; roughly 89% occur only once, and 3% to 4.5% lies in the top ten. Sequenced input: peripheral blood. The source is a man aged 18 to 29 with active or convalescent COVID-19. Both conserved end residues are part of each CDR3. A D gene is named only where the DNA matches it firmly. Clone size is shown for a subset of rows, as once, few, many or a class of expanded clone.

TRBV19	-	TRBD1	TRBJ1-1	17	CASSFALETGGNTEAFF	TGTGCCAGTAGCTTTGCCCTGGAGACAGGGGGGAACACTGAAGCTTTCTTT
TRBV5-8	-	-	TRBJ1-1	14	CASSFRGGSGGAFF	TGTGCCAGCAGTTTCCGGGGGGGATCTGGAGGAGCTTTCTTT
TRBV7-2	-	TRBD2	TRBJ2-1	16	CASRTTGGRAINEQFF	TGTGCCAGCAGGACTACGGGGGGTCGGGCGATCAATGAGCAGTTCTTC
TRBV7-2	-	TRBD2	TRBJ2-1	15	CASSLMSGGYNEQFF	TGTGCCAGCAGCTTAATGAGCGGGGGCTACAATGAGCAGTTCTTC
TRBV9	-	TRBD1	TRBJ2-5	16	CASSVGGQGSPETQYF	TGTGCCAGCAGCGTAGGGGGACAGGGTTCCCCAGAGACCCAGTACTTC
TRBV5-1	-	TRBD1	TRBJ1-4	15	CASSGRDSLNEKLFF	TGCGCCAGCAGCGGAAGGGACAGCCTTAATGAAAAACTGTTTTTT
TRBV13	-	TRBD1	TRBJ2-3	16	CASSQKGQPWGDTQYF	TGTGCCAGCAGCCAAAAGGGACAGCCCTGGGGAGATACGCAGTATTTT
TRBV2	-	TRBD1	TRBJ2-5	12	CASSDRGQTQYF	TGTGCCAGCAGTGACAGGGGGCAGACCCAGTACTTC
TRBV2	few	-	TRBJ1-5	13	CASSPDRYQPQHF	TGTGCCAGCAGTCCCGACAGGTATCAGCCCCAGCATTTT
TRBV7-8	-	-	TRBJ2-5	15	CASSPRGFGQETQYF	TGTGCCAGCAGCCCCCGAGGTTTTGGTCAAGAGACCCAGTACTTC
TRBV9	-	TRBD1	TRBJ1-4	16	CASSGDRGATNEKLFF	TGTGCCAGCAGCGGGGACAGGGGGGCAACTAATGAAAAACTGTTTTTT
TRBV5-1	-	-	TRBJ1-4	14	CASSLEGGDEKLFF	TGCGCCAGCAGCTTGGAAGGGGGTGATGAAAAACTGTTTTTT
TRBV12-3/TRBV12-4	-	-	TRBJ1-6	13	CASRRDINSPLHF	TGTGCCAGCAGACGGGACATAAACTCACCCCTCCACTTT
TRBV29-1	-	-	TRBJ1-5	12	CSVGEGDQPQHF	TGCAGCGTTGGGGAGGGGGATCAGCCCCAGCATTTT
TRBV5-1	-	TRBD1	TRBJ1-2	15	CASSVAGGIRSGYTF	TGCGCCAGCAGCGTAGCAGGGGGAATTAGGAGTGGCTACACCTTC
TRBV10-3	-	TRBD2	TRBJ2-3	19	CAISESTRGLAGVADTQYF	TGTGCCATCAGTGAGTCGACTCGAGGACTAGCGGGAGTCGCAGATACGCAGTATTTT
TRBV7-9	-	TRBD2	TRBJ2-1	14	CASSLSGSRHEQFF	TGTGCCAGCAGCCTCAGCGGGAGTCGCCATGAGCAGTTCTTC
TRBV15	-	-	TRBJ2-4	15	CATSPPGEAKNIQYF	TGTGCCACCAGCCCGCCAGGGGAGGCCAAAAACATTCAGTACTTC
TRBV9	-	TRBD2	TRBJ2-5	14	CASSVEGGRETQYF	TGTGCCAGCAGCGTAGAGGGCGGGAGGGAGACCCAGTACTTC
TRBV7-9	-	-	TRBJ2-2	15	CASSFSGARTGELFF	TGTGCCAGCAGCTTTTCAGGGGCAAGGACCGGGGAGCTGTTTTTT
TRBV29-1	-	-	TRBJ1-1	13	CSVLALQEPEAFF	TGCAGCGTACTTGCCCTACAGGAGCCTGAAGCTTTCTTT
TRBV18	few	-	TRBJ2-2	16	CASSPDAVAHTGELFF	TGTGCCAGCTCACCGGATGCGGTAGCACACACCGGGGAGCTGTTTTTT
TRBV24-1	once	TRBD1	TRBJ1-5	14	CATSTGQGDQPQHF	TGTGCCACCAGCACCGGACAGGGAGATCAGCCCCAGCATTTT
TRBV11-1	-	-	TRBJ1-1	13	CASSFTPSGEAFF	TGTGCCAGCAGCTTCACGCCCTCAGGGGAAGCTTTCTTT
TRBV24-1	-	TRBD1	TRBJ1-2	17	CATSDSDTGGVWYGYTF	TGTGCCACCAGTGATTCAGATACAGGGGGCGTCTGGTATGGCTACACCTTC
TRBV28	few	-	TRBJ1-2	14	CASRGVGGHYGYTF	TGTGCCAGCAGGGGAGTCGGGGGACACTATGGCTACACCTTC
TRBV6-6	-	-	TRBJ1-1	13	CASSYSRGNEAFF	TGTGCCAGCAGTTATAGTCGGGGGAACGAAGCTTTCTTT
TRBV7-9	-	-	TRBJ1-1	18	CASSLVSLLYRLNTEAFF	TGTGCCAGCAGCTTAGTCAGTCTCCTTTACAGACTGAACACTGAAGCTTTCTTT
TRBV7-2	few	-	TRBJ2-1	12	CASSLVAEEQFF	TGTGCCAGCAGCTTAGTTGCGGAGGAGCAGTTCTTC
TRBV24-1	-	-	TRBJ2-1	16	CATSDGGAGHRNEQFF	TGTGCCACCAGTGATGGCGGGGCAGGCCACAGGAATGAGCAGTTCTTC
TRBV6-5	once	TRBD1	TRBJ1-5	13	CASSSDRAQPQHF	TGTGCCAGCAGTTCTGACAGGGCTCAGCCCCAGCATTTT
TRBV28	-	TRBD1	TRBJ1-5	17	CASSLRTGAYSNQPQHF	TGTGCCAGCAGTTTAAGGACAGGGGCTTATAGCAATCAGCCCCAGCATTTT
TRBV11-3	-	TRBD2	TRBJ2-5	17	CASSLALAGGPSETQYF	TGTGCCAGCAGCTTAGCACTAGCGGGGGGGCCCTCAGAGACCCAGTACTTC
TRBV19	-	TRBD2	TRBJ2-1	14	CASRLAGTSNEQFF	TGTGCCAGTAGGTTAGCGGGAACGTCCAATGAGCAGTTCTTC
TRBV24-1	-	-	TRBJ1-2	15	CATSDLPGTNYGYTF	TGTGCCACCAGTGATTTGCCAGGGACTAACTATGGCTACACCTTC
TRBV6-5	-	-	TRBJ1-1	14	CASIKAGSNTEAFF	TGTGCCAGCATCAAAGCGGGATCCAACACTGAAGCTTTCTTT
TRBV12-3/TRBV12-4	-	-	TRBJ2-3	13	CASTQLESDTQYF	TGTGCCAGCACCCAGCTGGAGTCAGATACGCAGTATTTT
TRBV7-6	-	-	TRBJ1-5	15	CASSLRDGSNQPQHF	TGTGCCAGCAGCTTACGGGATGGGAGCAATCAGCCCCAGCATTTT